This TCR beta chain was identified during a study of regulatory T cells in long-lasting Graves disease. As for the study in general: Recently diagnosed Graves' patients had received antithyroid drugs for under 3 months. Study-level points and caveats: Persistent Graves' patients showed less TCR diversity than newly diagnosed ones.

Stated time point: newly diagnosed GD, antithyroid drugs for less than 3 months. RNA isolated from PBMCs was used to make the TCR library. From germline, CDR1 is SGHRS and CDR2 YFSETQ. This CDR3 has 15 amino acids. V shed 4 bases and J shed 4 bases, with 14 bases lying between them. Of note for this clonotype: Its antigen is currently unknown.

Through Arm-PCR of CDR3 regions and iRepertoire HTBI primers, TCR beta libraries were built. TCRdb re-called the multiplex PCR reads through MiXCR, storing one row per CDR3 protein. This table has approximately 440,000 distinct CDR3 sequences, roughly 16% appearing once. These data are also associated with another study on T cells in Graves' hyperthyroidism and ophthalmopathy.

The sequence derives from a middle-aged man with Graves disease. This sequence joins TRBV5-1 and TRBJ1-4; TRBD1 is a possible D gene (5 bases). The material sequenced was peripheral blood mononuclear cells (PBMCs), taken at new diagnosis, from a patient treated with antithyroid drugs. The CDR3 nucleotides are TGCGCCAGCAGCCCCGATTGGGGGTATAATGAAAAACTGTTTTTT. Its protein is CASSPDWGYNEKLFF.